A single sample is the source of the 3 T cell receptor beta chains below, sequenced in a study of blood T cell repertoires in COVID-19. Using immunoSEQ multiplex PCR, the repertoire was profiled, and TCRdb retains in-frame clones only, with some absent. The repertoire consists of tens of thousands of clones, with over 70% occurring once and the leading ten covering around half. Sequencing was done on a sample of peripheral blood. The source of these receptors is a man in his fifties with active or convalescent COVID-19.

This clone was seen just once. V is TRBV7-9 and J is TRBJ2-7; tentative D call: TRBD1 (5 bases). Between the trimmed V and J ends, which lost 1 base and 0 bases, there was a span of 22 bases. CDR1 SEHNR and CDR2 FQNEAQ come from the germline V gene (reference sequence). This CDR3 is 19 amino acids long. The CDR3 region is CASSLGRIARGTNSYEQYF. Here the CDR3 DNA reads TGTGCCAGCAGCTTAGGCCGGATAGCAAGGGGTACCAACTCCTACGAGCAGTACTTC.

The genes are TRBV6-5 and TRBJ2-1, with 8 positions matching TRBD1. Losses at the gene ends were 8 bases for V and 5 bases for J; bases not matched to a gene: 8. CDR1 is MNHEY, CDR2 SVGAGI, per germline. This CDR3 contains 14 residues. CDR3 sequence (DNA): TGTGCCAGCGGACAGGGTCACGCGGACAATGAGCAGTTCTTC. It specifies CASGQGHADNEQFF.

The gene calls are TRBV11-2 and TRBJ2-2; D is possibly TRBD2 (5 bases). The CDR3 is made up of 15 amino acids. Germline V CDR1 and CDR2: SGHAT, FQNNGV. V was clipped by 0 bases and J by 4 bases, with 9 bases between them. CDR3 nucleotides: TGTGCCAGCAGCTTAGAAACTGGGAGCACCGGGGAGCTGTTTTTT. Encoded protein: CASSLETGSTGELFF.